This T cell receptor (beta chain) was sequenced in a study of Ad26.COV2.S vaccination and SARS-CoV-2 variants. Here immunoSEQ multiplex PCR was the method, and the copy in TCRdb shows in-frame clones only, minus some. The data contain roughly 420,000 clones, roughly 89% of them seen just once; the ten biggest clones take up just over 2.5%. This sample's treatment: about 20 received Ad26.COV2.S at low or high dose, single or two shots; five or six received placebo; per-sample allocation not given. Repertoires come from day 63 after the first vaccine or placebo injection. The donor was a Boston adult aged 18-55 years. This clone was observed a few times. Mismatch with germline at one junction end may stem from a read error. The sequencing here drew on peripheral blood, taken in a trial of Ad26.COV2.S vaccine versus placebo. The TCR sequence derives from a person aged 18-65 years who received the Ad26.COV2.S COVID-19 vaccine or a placebo.

In DNA, the CDR3 is TGTGCCAGCAGTGAACAGGCTGCCTGGGACCTCTTT. Its protein is CASSEQAAWDLF. This chain connects TRBV2 to TRBJ1-1, with D tentatively TRBD1 (5 bases). From germline, CDR1 is SNHLY and CDR2 FYNNEI. CDR3 length equals 12 residues.